This TCR beta chain was recorded in a study of blood T cell repertoires in COVID-19. Overall study: The United States, Italy and Spain provided the acute and convalescent COVID-19 samples.

This CDR3 region has 16 residues. Unmatched junction bases numbered 8, after V lost 5 bases and J lost 0 bases. The germline gives CDR1 SGHVS, CDR2 FQNEAQ. Clones were read by immunoSEQ multiplex PCR, and TCRdb kept only the in-frame ones, dropping some. The repertoire holds about 140,000 clones, with approximately 88% as singletons. The gene calls are TRBV7-8 and TRBJ2-7; 9 bases are shared with TRBD1. The sequencing input was peripheral blood. This receptor was obtained from a man aged 55 to 70 with active or convalescent COVID-19. CDR3 region: CASSPRTGESSYEQYF. In DNA, the CDR3 is TGTGCCAGCAGCCCGCGGACAGGGGAAAGCTCCTACGAGCAGTACTTC. The variable domain in full, completed from reference TRBV7-8 and TRBJ2-7, reads GAGVSQSPRYKVAKRGQDVALRCDPISGHVSLFWYQQALGQGPEFLTYFQNEAQLDKSGLPSDRFFAERPEGSVSTLKIQRTQQEDSAVYLCASSPRTGESSYEQYFGPGTRLTVT.